The clone carrying this TCR beta chain was seen ten or more times. Its antigen remains unknown. With 10-nucleotide random UMIs, 5'RACE was used to make the cDNA. TCRdb re-called the 5' RACE reads through MiXCR, storing one row per CDR3 protein. The sample has around 30,000 distinct CDR3 sequences, under 5% seen once. These data come from a study of neurological immune-mediated disorders. For the sorted libraries, about 970,000 CD4+ or CD8+ T cells were used. General observations from the study: Subjects shared no identical expanded-clone CDR3 amino acid sequences, suggesting private TCR-beta repertoires in all groups. The highest TCR clonal expansion occurred in HTLV-1-associated myelopathy; multiple sclerosis fell below healthy controls.

The CDR3 spans 17 residues. V was trimmed by 0 bases and J by 2 bases, leaving 11 bases between them. CDR1 and CDR2 from the germline V gene are MGHRA and YSYEKL. Material: CD4+ T cells from blood. J is TRBJ2-6 and V is TRBV4-1; TRBD1 might be the D (5 bases). This receptor was obtained from a woman in her forties in good health. As DNA, the CDR3 is TGCGCCAGCAGCCAAGAGGTTCAGGGTACTGGGGCCAACGTCCTGACTTTC. It codes for CASSQEVQGTGANVLTF.